This TCR beta chain was documented in a study of identical twins. Germline-derived CDR1 and CDR2 are SGHRS and YFSETQ. The CDR3 totals 15 residues. The V end lost 4 bases, the J end lost 3 bases, and 13 bases lay between the germline ends. TCRdb fed the 5' RACE reads into MiXCR, producing one record per CDR3 protein. In the table there are over 500,000 distinct CDR3 sequences, approximately 22% of which are singletons. These data were also filed under a second study, of T cells expressing NK-cell markers. That investigation notes: Seven donors tested HCMV-seropositive and one tested seronegative among the eight sequenced. Dominant NKG2C+ clonotypes accounted for roughly 1.0-8% of CD8+ T cells in about six donors.

This TCR was recovered from a woman under 30 in good health. Sequenced material: CD4+ T cells sorted from blood. The chain carries TRBV5-1 and TRBJ2-2; D is ambiguous. CDR3 sequence reads: CASSAADGYTGELFF. The CDR3 DNA follows: TGCGCCAGCAGCGCGGCGGACGGATACACCGGGGAGCTGTTTTTT.